The 25 T cell receptor beta chains in this list originate from one sample, sequenced in a study of T cell repertoires in aging, cancer and after chemotherapy. Peripheral blood genomic DNA, not sorted cells or RNA, was the template. Multiplex touch-down PCR with TRB-A/B primers amplified rearranged V-D-J TRB sequences. TCRdb itself ran the multiplex PCR reads through MiXCR, one entry per CDR3 protein. The sample lists roughly 3,500 distinct CDR3 sequences; 45% were seen once. Sequenced: blood. The receptors come from a human donor with a solid tumor.

The chain employs TRBV5-4 and TRBJ1-4; perhaps TRBD1 as D (6 bases). V was clipped by 4 bases and J by 4 bases, with 14 bases between them. CDR1 and CDR2 (germline): SGHNT, YYREEE (reference sequence). This CDR3 is 15 amino acids long. The CDR3 protein is CASSAPGQSNEKLFF. In DNA form, the CDR3 reads TGTGCCAGCAGCGCACCGGGACAAAGTAATGAAAAACTGTTTTTT.

The rearrangement uses TRBV7-2 and TRBJ2-5; TRBD2 is a possible D gene (7 bases). This CDR3 is 15 amino acids long. V shed 1 base and J shed 4 bases, with 13 bases lying between them. Germline assignment: CDR1 SGHTA and CDR2 FQGNSA. In DNA, the CDR3 is TGTGCCAGCAGCTTAGTTACAAGGGGGGGAGAGACCCAGTACTTC. This translates into CASSLVTRGGETQYF.

V is TRBV18 and J is TRBJ2-2; D might be TRBD2 (5 bases). Per germline, CDR1 KGHSH and CDR2 LQKENI. Trimming cost V 2 bases and J 3 bases, with 7 bases left between them. CDR3 length equals 14 residues. The CDR3 bases are TGTGCCAGCTCACCAGGAGGTGACACCGGGGAGCTGTTTTTT. Its translation is CASSPGGDTGELFF.

This clonotype occurred a few times. This sequence joins TRBV6-5 and TRBJ1-4, with 11 bases that match TRBD1. The ends lost 5 bases at V and 8 bases at J; junction bases unmatched: 1. This CDR3 comprises 13 residues. Germline CDR1 is MNHEY and CDR2 is SVGAGI. The CDR3 loop reads CASSRTGGEKLFF. The CDR3 DNA reads as TGTGCCAGCAGTCGGACAGGGGGCGAAAAACTGTTTTTT.

This chain joins TRBV6-2 or TRBV6-3 and TRBJ2-1; 12 bases fit TRBD2. The V and J ends lost 6 bases and 4 bases, in that order; junction bases with no gene match: 13. From germline, CDR1 is MNHEY and CDR2 SVGEGT. This CDR3 contains 18 residues. CDR3 sequence reads: CASSSSTSGGFIYNEQFF. CDR3 sequence (DNA): TGTGCCAGCAGCTCCTCGACTAGCGGGGGCTTTATTTACAATGAGCAGTTCTTC.

This clonotype occurred a few times. The chain carries TRBV20-1 and TRBJ1-3, with TRBD1 matching over 7 bases. The CDR3 totals 15 residues. Germline lookup yields CDR1 DFQATT and CDR2 SNEGSKA (reference sequence). V lost 6 bases to trimming and J lost 8 bases; unmatched junction nucleotides: 16. The CDR3 DNA follows: TGCAGTGCCAAAACAGACAGGGTGAACGGGGACACCATATATTTT. It translates to CSAKTDRVNGDTIYF.

This clonotype has a single count. This chain connects TRBV6-6 to TRBJ2-2; a weak D match, TRBD1 (6 bases). Looked up from germline, CDR1 is MNHNY and CDR2 is SVGAGI (reference sequence). V gave up 5 bases and J gave up 6 bases, with 13 bases separating them. CDR3 length: 14 amino acids. CDR3 amino acids: CASSLDRYPGELFF. CDR3 DNA sequence: TGTGCCAGCAGTCTGGACAGATACCCCGGGGAGCTGTTTTTT.

The chain links TRBV5-1 to TRBJ2-6; TRBD2 might be the D (5 bases). Deletions cut 4 bases from V and 2 bases from J, with 10 bases between. This CDR3 is built from 15 residues. Germline lookup yields CDR1 SGHRS and CDR2 YFSETQ. The CDR3 nucleotides are TGCGCCAGCAGCCAGACGGGGACTGGGGCCAACGTCCTGACTTTC. Its translation: CASSQTGTGANVLTF.

The chain couples TRBV11-2 to TRBJ2-1; 9 bases line up with TRBD1. Germline V gene sequence: CDR1 SGHAT, CDR2 FQNNGV. The ends lost 8 bases at V and 8 bases at J; junction bases unmatched: 13. The CDR3 loop spans 15 amino acids. This CDR3 is CASRFSGTGYDEQFF. CDR3 coding DNA: TGTGCCAGCCGATTCTCCGGGACAGGGTACGATGAGCAGTTCTTC.

The chain is built from TRBV18 and TRBJ1-2, with a possible D match to TRBD1 (5 bases). This CDR3 contains 16 residues. In germline, CDR1 is KGHSH, CDR2 LQKENI. V was pared by 4 bases and J by 7 bases, with 22 bases between. Here the CDR3 DNA reads TGTGCCAGCTCACTGGGCGACATCGGGGGTTCGGGTGGCTACACCTTC. Amino acid sequence: CASSLGDIGGSGGYTF.

This clonotype was found a few times. The chain is built from TRBV7-2 and TRBJ2-1; 9 nucleotides line up with TRBD2. V lost 5 bases and J lost 10; bases outside the gene matches: 12. Germline V gene lookup returns CDR1 SGHTA and CDR2 FQGNSA. The CDR3 runs 15 residues. The DNA of the CDR3 is TGTGCCAGCAGCCCCCGGGTAGCGGGAGCATTAGAGCAGTTCTTC. This gives the protein CASSPRVAGALEQFF.

This clonotype was observed a few times. The V gene is TRBV5-1, the J gene TRBJ2-6, with 9 bases identical to TRBD1. This CDR3 has 17 residues. Germline V lookup: CDR1 SGHRS, CDR2 YFSETQ. V lost 4 bases to trimming and J lost 1 base; unmatched junction nucleotides: 6. CDR3 residues: CASSKDRGSSGANVLTF. The CDR3 region has the DNA TGCGCCAGCAGCAAAGACAGGGGGTCTTCTGGGGCCAACGTCCTGACTTTC. Supplemented by reference TRBV5-1 and TRBJ2-6, the full variable domain reads KAGVTQTPRYLIKTRGQQVTLSCSPISGHRSVSWYQQTPGQGLQFLFEYFSETQRNKGNFPGRFSGRQFSNSRSEMNVSTLELGDSALYLCASSKDRGSSGANVLTFGAGSRLTVL.

J is TRBJ2-2 and V is TRBV5-1, with a tentative D call TRBD2 (7 bases). Germline loops: CDR1 SGHRS, CDR2 YFSETQ. This CDR3 is 17 amino acids long. V was clipped by 0 bases and J by 4 bases, with 16 bases between them. CDR3 region: CASSLVGGARTTGELFF. The CDR3 DNA sequence: TGCGCCAGCAGCTTGGTGGGGGGGGCGCGTACCACCGGGGAGCTGTTTTTT.

The rearrangement uses TRBV5-1 and TRBJ2-3; D is unclear. V lost 3 bases and J lost 1, with 12 bases in between. Germline V CDR1 and CDR2: SGHRS, YFSETQ. The CDR3 spans 15 residues. Written as DNA, the CDR3 is TGCGCCAGCAGCTCCCTGGGGTCTGGCACAGATACGCAGTATTTT. Residues: CASSSLGSGTDTQYF.

The chain has TRBV30 and TRBJ2-2, with D possibly TRBD2 on 6 matching bases. The germline V gene encodes CDR1 GTSNPN and CDR2 SVGIG (reference sequence). V lost 3 bases and J lost 6, with 11 bases in between. The CDR3 extends over 13 amino acids. The CDR3 protein is CAWRVTGAGELFF. CDR3 sequence (DNA): TGTGCCTGGAGGGTAACGGGGGCCGGGGAGCTGTTTTTT.

V usage is TRBV19 and J usage is TRBJ2-7, with D unclear. V lost 3 bases to trimming and J lost 3 bases, with 12 bases between them. The CDR3 extends over 14 amino acids. Germline lookup yields CDR1 LNHDA and CDR2 SQIVND (reference sequence). In DNA form, the CDR3 reads TGTGCCAGTAGTATGGCGGTGGCCCGCTACGAGCAGTACTTC. It translates to CASSMAVARYEQYF.

CDR3 nucleotides: TGTGCCAGCAGGTCCTCACTAGCGGGAAGAGAGACCCAGTACTTC. Translation gives CASRSSLAGRETQYF. The rearrangement links TRBV7-2 to TRBJ2-5; 10 nucleotides agree with TRBD2. After removal of 6 bases from V and 4 bases from J, the junction contained 8 bases not matched to a gene. The length of the CDR3 is 15 residues. CDR1 and CDR2 from the germline V gene are SGHTA and FQGNSA.

The chain employs TRBV7-9 and TRBJ2-1; 10 bases match TRBD2. Trimming removed 6 bases from V and 6 bases from J; junction bases left unmatched: 8. The germline gives CDR1 SEHNR, CDR2 FQNEAQ (reference sequence). The CDR3 has 15 amino acids. CDR3 loop: CASSPRTSGVNEQFF. CDR3 nucleotide sequence: TGTGCCAGCAGTCCTAGGACTAGCGGAGTCAATGAGCAGTTCTTC. Drawing the rest from reference TRBV7-9 and TRBJ2-1, the complete variable domain is DTGVSQNPRHKITKRGQNVTFRCDPISEHNRLYWYRQTLGQGPEFLTYFQNEAQLEKSRLLSDRFSAERPKGSFSTLEIQRTEQGDSAMYLCASSPRTSGVNEQFFGPGTRLTVL.

This clonotype showed up just a few times. The V gene is TRBV7-2, the J gene TRBJ2-7; perhaps TRBD2 as D (5 bases). The germline V gene has CDR1 SGHTA and CDR2 FQGNSA. V was pared by 5 bases and J by 3 bases, with 11 bases between. The CDR3 length is 13 residues. The CDR3 bases are TGTGCCAGCAGCCCTCCCGGAGGCTACGAGCAGTACTTC. Amino acids: CASSPPGGYEQYF.

This chain connects TRBV18 to TRBJ1-1; D is perhaps TRBD1 (5 bases). This CDR3 has 15 amino acids. V lost 3 bases and J lost 1, with 12 bases in between. Germline CDR1 is KGHSH and CDR2 is LQKENI. The DNA for the CDR3 is TGTGCCAGCTCACCCCACGGGGGGGAGAACACTGAAGCTTTCTTT. Translating gives CASSPHGGENTEAFF.

This clonotype showed up just a few times. J is TRBJ1-2 and V is TRBV6-5, with D maybe TRBD1 (6 bases). The CDR3 is 15 residues long. Trimming cost V 6 bases and J 4 bases, with 18 bases left between them. Germline CDR1 MNHEY, CDR2 SVGAGI. Here the CDR3 reads CASSPTGPRSYGYTF. The CDR3 region has the DNA TGTGCCAGCAGCCCGACAGGACCTAGATCCTATGGCTACACCTTC.

The chain carries TRBV7-2 and TRBJ1-6; D is uncertain. The V and J ends lost 5 bases and 8 bases respectively, with 16 bases between them. The CDR3 spans 15 residues. Germline V gene lookup returns CDR1 SGHTA and CDR2 FQGNSA. This CDR3 reads CASSPRSAGDSPLHF. The CDR3 nucleotides are TGTGCCAGCAGCCCCCGATCAGCCGGCGATTCACCCCTCCACTTT. Together with reference TRBV7-2 and TRBJ1-6, the CDR3 gives the full variable domain: GAGVSQSPSNKVTEKGKDVELRCDPISGHTALYWYRQSLGQGLEFLIYFQGNSAPDKSGLPSDRFSAERTGGSVSTLTIQRTQQEDSAVYLCASSPRSAGDSPLHFGNGTRLTVT.

The chain recombines TRBV20-1 with TRBJ2-2; 10 bases fit TRBD2. The germline V gene has CDR1 DFQATT and CDR2 SNEGSKA (reference sequence). Trimming cost V 6 bases and J 0 bases; bases outside gene matches: 7. The CDR3 consists of 16 residues. Here the CDR3 DNA reads TGCAGTGCCCACCTAGCGGGGGCCGCGAACACCGGGGAGCTGTTTTTT. It is translated as CSAHLAGAANTGELFF.

The chain joins TRBV20-1 to TRBJ2-5, with TRBD2 as a possible D gene (5 bases). V was shortened by 4 bases and J by 5 bases, with 20 bases between the two germline ends. The CDR3 extends over 15 amino acids. Germline V CDR1 and CDR2: DFQATT, SNEGSKA (reference sequence). The CDR3 DNA reads as TGCAGTGCTAAGCCCCGCGGCGGGTCGCCTGAGACCCAGTACTTC. Its translation: CSAKPRGGSPETQYF.

This clonotype has only a few counts. The rearrangement links TRBV29-1 to TRBJ2-7; the D is unclear. The CDR3 totals 13 residues. Germline assignment: CDR1 SQVTM and CDR2 ANQGSEA. The V gene lost 5 bases and the J gene lost 2 bases, with 13 bases spanning the gap. This CDR3 reads CSVWEGKAYEQYF. Written as DNA, the CDR3 is TGCAGCGTTTGGGAAGGGAAGGCCTACGAGCAGTACTTC.